What follows is one TCR beta chain and its context. This CDR3 contains 16 residues. Germline V gene data show CDR1 as SGHTA and CDR2 as FQGNSA. The J segment lost 7 bases and the V segment lost 2 bases, leaving 13 bases of the junction unmatched. This sample is part of a study of blood T cell repertoires in COVID-19. Study information: In each case, the material was cDNA or gDNA derived from T cells, B-cell-depleted T cells, or PBMCs.

Some clones are missing from TCRdb's copy, which holds only in-frame ones; the method was immunoSEQ multiplex PCR. This sample has more than 70,000 clones, with around 80% found just once. The rearrangement uses TRBV7-2 and TRBJ1-2, with 7 positions matching TRBD1. The sequence derives from a woman of 80 years or more with active or convalescent COVID-19. The sample consisted of peripheral blood. The CDR3 sequence: CASSLPTSTGMGGYTF. The CDR3 bases are TGTGCCAGCAGCTTACCTACTTCGACAGGGATGGGTGGCTACACCTTC.